One and the same sample provided the 5 T cell receptor beta chains below, sequenced in a study of shared clonotypes between healthy human individuals. Here immunoSEQ multiplex PCR was the method, and the copy in TCRdb shows in-frame clones only, minus some. The data contain 2 million to 2.5 million clones, 85% to 95% of them singletons. The material sequenced was naive CD4+ T cells from PBMCs. As to subset: CD45RA+ positively selected. The receptors originated from a man aged 18 to 30 in good health. Some clones in this sample may be carry-over from other donors' samples.

Details on this clone: Other DNA variants within this sample encode the same CDR3. V gene TRBV11-3 combines with J gene TRBJ2-5; 11 bases are a match to TRBD1. The CDR3 contains 14 residues. V dropped 4 bases and J dropped 4; count of bases not matched to a gene: 2. Germline assignment: CDR1 SGHNT and CDR2 YENEEA. The CDR3 sequence is CASSSGQGGETQYF. The DNA for the CDR3 is TGTGCCAGCAGCTCGGGACAGGGGGGAGAGACCCAGTACTTC.

The V gene is TRBV4-3, the J gene TRBJ2-7; 9 bases line up with TRBD2. V trimming: 4 bases; J trimming: 4 bases; junction bases outside the gene matches: 5. This CDR3 is built from 14 residues. Per germline, CDR1 LGHNA and CDR2 YSLEER. The CDR3 coding sequence is TGCGCCAGCAGCCGCGGACTAGCGCTGTACGAGCAGTACTTC. Residues: CASSRGLALYEQYF.

This clone was seen only a few times. The same CDR3 can be traced to other DNA sequences in this sample. The chain combines TRBV28 with TRBJ1-5; D remains unclear. Germline V CDR1 and CDR2: MDHEN, SYDVKM. Trimming pared 5 bases from V and 2 bases from J, leaving 7 bases between. This CDR3 is 13 amino acids long. CDR3 region: CASSRDGNQPQHF. The CDR3 bases are TGTGCCAGCAGTCGAGACGGCAATCAGCCCCAGCATTTT.

This clone appeared once. This chain joins TRBV28 and TRBJ2-7, with a weak D call TRBD2 (6 bases). This CDR3 contains 12 residues. The V end was cut by 5 bases, the J end by 5 bases, with 10 bases between. Per the germline V gene, CDR1 is MDHEN and CDR2 is SYDVKM. CDR3 amino acids: CASSPRGNEQYF. Here the CDR3 DNA reads TGTGCCAGCAGTCCCCGGGGGAACGAGCAGTACTTC. The full variable domain, with the rest looked up from reference TRBV28 and TRBJ2-7, is DVKVTQSSRYLVKRTGEKVFLECVQDMDHENMFWYRQDPGLGLRLIYFSYDVKMKEKGDIPEGYSVSREKKERFSLILESASTNQTSMYLCASSPRGNEQYFGPGTRLTVT.

The chain has TRBV29-1 and TRBJ1-1, with D unclear. The CDR3 extends over 14 amino acids. Germline assignment: CDR1 SQVTM and CDR2 ANQGSEA. With 5 bases removed from V and 1 base from J, the gap between germline ends came to 14 bases. Here the CDR3 DNA reads TGCAGCGTTTCTTACCCCCTAACGAACACTGAAGCTTTCTTT. Translating gives CSVSYPLTNTEAFF.